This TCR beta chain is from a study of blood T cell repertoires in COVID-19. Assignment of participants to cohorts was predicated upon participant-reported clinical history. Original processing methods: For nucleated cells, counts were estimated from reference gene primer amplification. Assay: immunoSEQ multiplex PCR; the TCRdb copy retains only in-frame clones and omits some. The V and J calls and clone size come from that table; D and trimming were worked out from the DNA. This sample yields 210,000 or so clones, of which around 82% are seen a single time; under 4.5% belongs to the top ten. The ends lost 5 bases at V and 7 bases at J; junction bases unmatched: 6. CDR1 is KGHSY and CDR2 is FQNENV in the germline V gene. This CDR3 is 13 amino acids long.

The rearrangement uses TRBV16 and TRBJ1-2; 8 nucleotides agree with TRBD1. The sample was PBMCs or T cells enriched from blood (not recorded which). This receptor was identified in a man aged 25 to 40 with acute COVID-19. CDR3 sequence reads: CASSGDRFGGYTF. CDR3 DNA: TGTGCCAGCAGCGGGGACAGGTTCGGTGGCTACACCTTC. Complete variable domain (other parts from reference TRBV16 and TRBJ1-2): GEEVAQTPKHLVRGEGQKAKLYCAPIKGHSYVFWYQQVLKNEFKFLISFQNENVFDETGMPKERFSAKCLPNSPCSLEIQATKLEDSAVYFCASSGDRFGGYTFGSGTRLTVV.